Listed below are T cell receptor beta chains from one sample, sequenced in a study of blood T cell repertoires in COVID-19. Produced via immunoSEQ multiplex PCR; TCRdb's table is partial and in-frame only. Of over 65,000 clones in the sample, about 81% were seen once. The sample consisted of peripheral blood. These receptors were taken from a human donor in a cohort sampled during active COVID-19. The CDR3 runs from the conserved cysteine through the conserved F or W. Each record gives: J gene, D gene, V gene, clone size, CDR3 protein, CDR3 DNA. The D gene is left open where the match is weak. A clone size is listed for some rows: how often the clone was seen (once, few, many), or a class if it is expanded.

>TRBJ1-1|TRBD1|TRBV6-5|few
CASSPDRGRDTEAFF
TGTGCCAGCAGCCCCGACAGGGGCAGAGACACTGAAGCTTTCTTT
>TRBJ2-1|TRBD2|TRBV9|-
CASSVGAGAGNEQFF
TGTGCCAGCAGCGTAGGGGCGGGAGCCGGCAATGAGCAGTTCTTC
>TRBJ1-1|-|TRBV20-1|-
CSARGPGMAFF
TGCAGTGCTAGAGGCCCGGGTATGGCTTTCTTT
>TRBJ1-1|-|TRBV18|-
CASSPQGDQAFF
TGTGCCAGCTCACCACAAGGAGATCAAGCTTTCTTT
>TRBJ2-3|-|TRBV9|-
CASSVDGITDTQYF
TGTGCCAGCAGCGTTGACGGGATAACAGATACGCAGTATTTT
>TRBJ2-2|-|TRBV15|-
CATSRDVYGELFF
TGTGCCACCAGCAGAGATGTATACGGGGAGCTGTTTTTT
>TRBJ1-1|TRBD1|TRBV28|few
CASSSGTGAAEAFF
TGTGCCAGCAGCTCCGGGACAGGGGCTGCTGAAGCTTTCTTT
>TRBJ2-3|-|TRBV28|-
CASSPLGIRADTQYF
TGTGCCAGCAGCCCACTAGGAATTCGGGCAGATACGCAGTATTTT
>TRBJ2-5|TRBD2|TRBV6-1|-
CASSEALGTSGRVETQYF
TGTGCCAGCAGTGAAGCGCTGGGAACTAGCGGGAGGGTTGAGACCCAGTACTTC
>TRBJ2-3|TRBD2|TRBV7-2|-
CASSPSGSLSTDTQYF
TGTGCCAGCAGTCCTAGCGGGAGTCTTAGCACAGATACGCAGTATTTT
>TRBJ1-1|TRBD1|TRBV3-1/TRBV3-2|few
CASSQGTGTASF
TGTGCCAGCAGCCAAGGGACCGGGACAGCCTCTTTT
>TRBJ2-1|-|TRBV27|-
CASSLGGSPAYNEQFF
TGTGCCAGCAGTTTAGGTGGGAGCCCGGCCTACAATGAGCAGTTCTTC
>TRBJ2-1|-|TRBV4-1|-
CASSALHPGFDEQFF
TGCGCCAGCAGCGCCCTGCACCCGGGATTCGATGAGCAGTTCTTC
>TRBJ1-1|TRBD1|TRBV18|few
CASSPLTGDTEAFF
TGTGCCAGCTCACCACTTACAGGGGACACTGAAGCTTTCTTT
>TRBJ2-5|-|TRBV5-8|-
CASNRWETQYF
TGTGCCAGCAACAGGTGGGAGACCCAGTACTTC
>TRBJ2-1|-|TRBV6-6|-
CASSSGTRESYNEQFF
TGTGCCAGCAGCTCCGGGACTCGAGAATCCTACAATGAGCAGTTCTTC
>TRBJ2-1|TRBD1|TRBV9|-
CASSHQDRVDEQFF
TGTGCCAGCAGCCACCAAGACAGGGTCGATGAGCAGTTCTTC
>TRBJ2-5|TRBD2|TRBV2|-
CASTRMVVAGESETQYF
TGTGCCAGCACCCGAATGGTGGTAGCGGGAGAATCTGAGACCCAGTACTTC
>TRBJ1-2|-|TRBV18|-
CASSHTPVGGENGYTF
TGTGCCAGCTCACACACCCCGGTGGGGGGGGAGAATGGCTACACCTTC
>TRBJ1-6|TRBD1|TRBV6-5|-
CASSYGQGAGSPLHF
TGTGCCAGCAGTTACGGACAGGGGGCCGGGTCACCCCTCCACTTT
>TRBJ2-4|TRBD2|TRBV6-5|-
CASRLAVLAKNIQYF
TGTGCCAGCAGACTAGCGGTTCTAGCCAAAAACATTCAGTACTTC
>TRBJ1-5|TRBD1|TRBV27|-
CASRTGGQPQHF
TGTGCCAGCAGGACAGGGGGTCAGCCCCAGCATTTT
>TRBJ2-7|-|TRBV5-4|-
CASSLFGREQYF
TGTGCCAGCAGCTTGTTCGGTCGCGAGCAGTACTTC
>TRBJ1-2|-|TRBV9|-
CASSARLDSRSGYTF
TGTGCCAGCAGCGCCAGACTCGACAGTAGGAGTGGCTACACCTTC
>TRBJ1-3|TRBD1|TRBV9|-
CASSASRRDRVSGNTIYF
TGTGCCAGCAGCGCGAGTAGAAGAGACAGGGTCTCTGGAAACACCATATATTTT
>TRBJ2-4|-|TRBV28|once
CASSVGQGARIQYF
TGTGCCAGCAGTGTGGGCCAAGGGGCGAGAATTCAGTACTTC
>TRBJ1-1|-|TRBV28|-
CASSPNREAFF
TGTGCCAGCAGTCCCAACAGGGAAGCTTTCTTT
>TRBJ1-2|-|TRBV28|-
CASSLGGRVGGYTF
TGTGCCAGCAGTTTAGGCGGCAGGGTGGGAGGCTACACCTTC